This T cell receptor beta chain was captured by sequencing in a study of blood T cells in healthy people across ages. Study-level results: Unsorted PBMC input precluded a conclusive naive versus antigen-experienced comparison.

A sample-barcoded 5' primer and a J-beta primer mix were used in a second PCR of about 7 to 12 cycles. TCRdb processed the 5' RACE reads anew with MiXCR; each CDR3 protein has one entry. The sample shows approximately 800,000 distinct CDR3 sequences, approximately 24% of them seen only once. Germline V gene data show CDR1 as LNHNV and CDR2 as YYDKDF (reference sequence). V gave up 0 bases and J gave up 13 bases, with 15 bases separating them. The CDR3 is 13 amino acids. Each sample yielded at least 6 million isolated PBMCs. This clonotype was observed a handful of times. Its specificity is unknown. A further study also used this sample, focusing on T cells of mothers and their children. That report adds: Donors comprised a few healthy Caucasian mothers plus their six children. Overlap ran slightly, non-significantly higher for related than unrelated mother-child pairs.

This chain joins TRBV15 and TRBJ1-2; D is unclear. The clonotype comes from a boy aged 5 to 17 in good health. Source material: blood. CDR3 sequence (DNA): TGTGCCACCAGCAGAGATGAGGGAAGCCTGAGCACCTTC. It translates to CATSRDEGSLSTF.